The TCR beta chain under discussion was sequenced for a study of blood T cell repertoires in COVID-19. Study background: Acute-phase and convalescent COVID-19 samples originated in the United States, Italy and Spain. Sources were T cells, B-cell-depleted T cells, or PBMCs; the material itself was cDNA or gDNA.

The age range of participants was 18 to 89 years, with residence in 20 to 25 US areas. In assigning cohorts, the study relied on participant-reported clinical history. On this clone: At one boundary the junction diverges from the germline segment, which might be a read error.

Assay used: immunoSEQ multiplex PCR; TCRdb lists only in-frame clones, some missing. This table holds some 210,000 clones, 81% found once. The sequence was obtained from a woman in her fifties or sixties with acute COVID-19. Sequences were obtained from PBMCs or T cells enriched from blood (not recorded which).

In DNA form, the CDR3 reads TGTGCCAGCAGCCAAGACTTTGGAGGGAGCGGGGACTTC. It translates to CASSQDFGGSGDF. The genes are TRBV3-1 (or the pseudogene TRBV3-2) and TRBJ2-7, with 7 bases that match TRBD2. Germline V gene sequence: CDR1 LGHDT, CDR2 YNNKEL (reference sequence). There are 13 residues in the CDR3.